Listed below are T cell receptor beta chains from one sample, sequenced in a study of blood T cell repertoires in COVID-19. Some clones are missing from TCRdb's copy, which holds only in-frame ones; the method was immunoSEQ multiplex PCR. This table holds about 140,000 clones, more than 60% found once. The source material was peripheral blood. Receptors were obtained from a woman between 55 and 75 years old with acute or convalescent COVID-19. CDR3s include the opening cysteine and the closing phenylalanine or tryptophan. Each record gives: clone size, J gene, CDR3 length, V gene, D gene, CDR3 DNA, CDR3 protein. The D gene is left open where the match is weak. Part of the rows lack a size; the others show once, few, many or a class for expanded clones.

clone_size: -
j_call: TRBJ2-3
cdr3_length: 14
v_call: TRBV28
d_call: TRBD2
cdr3_nt: TGTGCCAGCAGCTTTAGCGGGGGCACAGATACGCAGTATTTT
cdr3_aa: CASSFSGGTDTQYF

clone_size: -
j_call: TRBJ2-1
cdr3_length: 15
v_call: TRBV19
d_call: TRBD2
cdr3_nt: TGTGCCAGCCATCCCGGACTAGCGGACTACAATGAGCAGTTCTTC
cdr3_aa: CASHPGLADYNEQFF

clone_size: few
j_call: TRBJ2-7
cdr3_length: 14
v_call: TRBV28
d_call: -
cdr3_nt: TGTGCCAGCAGTTTAGTCGGCGGAGGCTACGAGCAGTACTTC
cdr3_aa: CASSLVGGGYEQYF

clone_size: -
j_call: TRBJ2-7
cdr3_length: 12
v_call: TRBV12-3/TRBV12-4
d_call: -
cdr3_nt: TGTGCCACCAGCGAGAGGGCCTACGAGCAGTACTTC
cdr3_aa: CATSERAYEQYF

clone_size: -
j_call: TRBJ2-1
cdr3_length: 14
v_call: TRBV7-9
d_call: TRBD2
cdr3_nt: TGTGCCAGCAGCTTAGTTCTAGCGGGAGTGGAGCAGTTCTTC
cdr3_aa: CASSLVLAGVEQFF

clone_size: -
j_call: TRBJ1-1
cdr3_length: 18
v_call: TRBV5-1
d_call: TRBD1
cdr3_nt: TGCGCCAGTCTTTATCCGGGACAGGGGACGATCAGGAACACTGAAGCTTTCTTT
cdr3_aa: CASLYPGQGTIRNTEAFF

clone_size: -
j_call: TRBJ2-5
cdr3_length: 14
v_call: TRBV27
d_call: TRBD1
cdr3_nt: TGTGCCAGCAGTCTTCGGACAGGGACGGAGACCCAGTACTTC
cdr3_aa: CASSLRTGTETQYF

clone_size: -
j_call: TRBJ1-6
cdr3_length: 15
v_call: TRBV6-4
d_call: -
cdr3_nt: TGTGCCAGCAGTCTGAGGACGGGGGAAAATTCACCCCTCCACTTT
cdr3_aa: CASSLRTGENSPLHF

clone_size: -
j_call: TRBJ2-7
cdr3_length: 12
v_call: TRBV10-3
d_call: -
cdr3_nt: TGTGCCATCAGTGAGGTCCAGCGCGAGCAGTACTTC
cdr3_aa: CAISEVQREQYF

clone_size: -
j_call: TRBJ2-7
cdr3_length: 16
v_call: TRBV21-1
d_call: -
cdr3_nt: TGTGCCAGCCACAACAAGGTCCGGGACAGGGAATACGAGCAGTACTTC
cdr3_aa: CASHNKVRDREYEQYF

clone_size: -
j_call: TRBJ1-6
cdr3_length: 12
v_call: TRBV5-6
d_call: -
cdr3_nt: TGTGCCAGCAGCCTACCTGATTCACCCCTCCACTTT
cdr3_aa: CASSLPDSPLHF

clone_size: few
j_call: TRBJ2-7
cdr3_length: 15
v_call: TRBV19
d_call: TRBD1
cdr3_nt: TGTGCCAGTAGATTCACCGGGACAGGGAAGCACGAGCAGTACTTC
cdr3_aa: CASRFTGTGKHEQYF

clone_size: -
j_call: TRBJ2-3
cdr3_length: 15
v_call: TRBV5-1
d_call: TRBD2
cdr3_nt: TGCGCCAGCAGCTTACTAGCGGGAAGCACAGATACGCAGTATTTT
cdr3_aa: CASSLLAGSTDTQYF

clone_size: few
j_call: TRBJ1-2
cdr3_length: 14
v_call: TRBV7-8
d_call: -
cdr3_nt: TGTGCCAGCAGCTCACGCCCTCAAGCGGAGGGCTACACCTTC
cdr3_aa: CASSSRPQAEGYTF

clone_size: -
j_call: TRBJ1-5
cdr3_length: 12
v_call: TRBV28
d_call: -
cdr3_nt: TGTGCCACCTGGACAGGCAATCAGCCCCAGCATTTT
cdr3_aa: CATWTGNQPQHF

clone_size: -
j_call: TRBJ2-5
cdr3_length: 14
v_call: TRBV19
d_call: TRBD2
cdr3_nt: TGTGCCAGTAGTACCCGAGGACTAGGGGAGACCCAGTACTTC
cdr3_aa: CASSTRGLGETQYF

clone_size: -
j_call: TRBJ2-7
cdr3_length: 15
v_call: TRBV27
d_call: TRBD2
cdr3_nt: TGTGCCAGCAGTTTAGGTAGCGGGAGGATCTACGAGCAGTACTTC
cdr3_aa: CASSLGSGRIYEQYF

clone_size: -
j_call: TRBJ2-4
cdr3_length: 13
v_call: TRBV25-1
d_call: -
cdr3_nt: TGTGCCAGCAGTGAATCGCCAGAAAACATTCAGTACTTC
cdr3_aa: CASSESPENIQYF

clone_size: once
j_call: TRBJ2-7
cdr3_length: 15
v_call: TRBV27
d_call: TRBD1
cdr3_nt: TGTGCCAGCAGTTTATCTTGCCAGGGGGACTACGAGCAGTACTTC
cdr3_aa: CASSLSCQGDYEQYF

clone_size: -
j_call: TRBJ1-5
cdr3_length: 15
v_call: TRBV19
d_call: -
cdr3_nt: TGTGCCAGTAGTAGGACGGGCCTAACAGGTCAGCCCCAGCATTTT
cdr3_aa: CASSRTGLTGQPQHF

clone_size: -
j_call: TRBJ1-4
cdr3_length: 17
v_call: TRBV5-1
d_call: -
cdr3_nt: TGCGCCAGCAGCTTGGCCGTGGCAGGGGCGGCTAATGAAAAACTGTTTTTT
cdr3_aa: CASSLAVAGAANEKLFF

clone_size: once
j_call: TRBJ2-7
cdr3_length: 18
v_call: TRBV21-1
d_call: -
cdr3_nt: TGTGCCAGCAGCAAAGAGCCCCTAGCGGGGGTTGTAGAGGAAGAGCAGTACTTC
cdr3_aa: CASSKEPLAGVVEEEQYF

clone_size: -
j_call: TRBJ1-5
cdr3_length: 15
v_call: TRBV19
d_call: TRBD1
cdr3_nt: TGTGCCAGTACCGGAGCCCGACAGGGGGTCCAGCCCCAGCATTTT
cdr3_aa: CASTGARQGVQPQHF

clone_size: -
j_call: TRBJ2-7
cdr3_length: 15
v_call: TRBV28
d_call: -
cdr3_nt: TGTGCCAGCAGTCCCGCGGGTAGGGCCGCCTACGAGCAGTACTTC
cdr3_aa: CASSPAGRAAYEQYF

clone_size: -
j_call: TRBJ1-6
cdr3_length: 13
v_call: TRBV30
d_call: -
cdr3_nt: TGTGCCTGGAGTGTACAGGGTGGTTCACCCCTCCACTTT
cdr3_aa: CAWSVQGGSPLHF

clone_size: -
j_call: TRBJ1-1
cdr3_length: 15
v_call: TRBV10-2
d_call: -
cdr3_nt: TGCGCCAGCACCGAACGGGTCAACATGAACACTGAAGCTTTCTTT
cdr3_aa: CASTERVNMNTEAFF

clone_size: -
j_call: TRBJ1-1
cdr3_length: 15
v_call: TRBV28
d_call: -
cdr3_nt: TGTGCCAGCAGTGTCGGGAGGGGCGCGAGCACTGAAGCTTTCTTT
cdr3_aa: CASSVGRGASTEAFF

clone_size: -
j_call: TRBJ2-5
cdr3_length: 15
v_call: TRBV5-1
d_call: TRBD2
cdr3_nt: TGCGCCAGCAGCCAAGCGGGAGGGCCATTGGAGACCCAGTACTTC
cdr3_aa: CASSQAGGPLETQYF

clone_size: -
j_call: TRBJ1-2
cdr3_length: 12
v_call: TRBV5-6
d_call: -
cdr3_nt: TGTGCCAGCAGCTTGAGACTTTATGGCTACACCTTC
cdr3_aa: CASSLRLYGYTF

clone_size: -
j_call: TRBJ2-7
cdr3_length: 14
v_call: TRBV5-8
d_call: TRBD1
cdr3_nt: TGTGCCAGCAGCTTTGGACAGGCGTACTACGAGCAGTACTTC
cdr3_aa: CASSFGQAYYEQYF

clone_size: -
j_call: TRBJ1-1
cdr3_length: 12
v_call: TRBV12-3/TRBV12-4
d_call: TRBD1
cdr3_nt: TGTGCCAGCCAGACAGGGTCAACTGAAGCTTTCTTT
cdr3_aa: CASQTGSTEAFF

clone_size: -
j_call: TRBJ1-5
cdr3_length: 14
v_call: TRBV29-1
d_call: -
cdr3_nt: TGCAGCGTTCTTTTCGCAGGCCCCAATCAGCCCCAGCATTTT
cdr3_aa: CSVLFAGPNQPQHF

clone_size: -
j_call: TRBJ1-2
cdr3_length: 13
v_call: TRBV11-1
d_call: -
cdr3_nt: TGTGCCAGCAGCTCCCCGGGACAACGGGGCTACACCTTC
cdr3_aa: CASSSPGQRGYTF